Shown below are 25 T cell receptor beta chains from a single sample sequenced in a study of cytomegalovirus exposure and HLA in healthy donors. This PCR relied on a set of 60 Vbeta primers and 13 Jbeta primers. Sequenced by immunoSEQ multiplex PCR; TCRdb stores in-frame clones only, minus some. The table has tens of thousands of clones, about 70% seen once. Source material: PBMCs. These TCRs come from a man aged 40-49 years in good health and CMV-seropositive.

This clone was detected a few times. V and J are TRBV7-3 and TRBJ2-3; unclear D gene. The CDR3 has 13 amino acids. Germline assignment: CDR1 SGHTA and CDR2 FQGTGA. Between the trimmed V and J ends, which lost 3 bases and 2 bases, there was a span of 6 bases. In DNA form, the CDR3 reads TGTGCCAGCAGCTTCCGGGTCACAGATACGCAGTATTTT. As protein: CASSFRVTDTQYF.

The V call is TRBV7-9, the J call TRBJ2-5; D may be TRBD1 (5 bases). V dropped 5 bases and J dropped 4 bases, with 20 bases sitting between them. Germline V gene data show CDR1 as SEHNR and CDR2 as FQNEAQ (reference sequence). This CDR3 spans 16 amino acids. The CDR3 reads CASSLTPKGWVETQYF. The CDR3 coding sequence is TGTGCCAGCAGCCTAACCCCTAAGGGGTGGGTAGAGACCCAGTACTTC.

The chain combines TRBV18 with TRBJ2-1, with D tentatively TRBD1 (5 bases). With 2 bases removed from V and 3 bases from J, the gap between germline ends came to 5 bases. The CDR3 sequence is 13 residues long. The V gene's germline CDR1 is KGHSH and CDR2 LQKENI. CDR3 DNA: TGTGCCAGCTCACCAAGGGGCTACAATGAGCAGTTCTTC. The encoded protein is CASSPRGYNEQFF.

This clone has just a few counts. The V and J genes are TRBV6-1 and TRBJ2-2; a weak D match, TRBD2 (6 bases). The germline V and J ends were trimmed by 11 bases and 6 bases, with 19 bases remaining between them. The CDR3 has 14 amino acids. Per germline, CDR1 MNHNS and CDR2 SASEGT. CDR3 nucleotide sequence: TGTGCCTCCCCGGGGGTTCTGGGCGCCGGGGAGCTGTTTTTT. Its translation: CASPGVLGAGELFF.

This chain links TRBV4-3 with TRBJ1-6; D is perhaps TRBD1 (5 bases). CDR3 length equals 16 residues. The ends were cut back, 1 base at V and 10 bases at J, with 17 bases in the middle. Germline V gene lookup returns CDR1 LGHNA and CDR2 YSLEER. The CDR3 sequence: CASSQGGGVSGSPLHF. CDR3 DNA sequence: TGCGCCAGCAGCCAAGGGGGAGGGGTGAGTGGCTCACCCCTCCACTTT.

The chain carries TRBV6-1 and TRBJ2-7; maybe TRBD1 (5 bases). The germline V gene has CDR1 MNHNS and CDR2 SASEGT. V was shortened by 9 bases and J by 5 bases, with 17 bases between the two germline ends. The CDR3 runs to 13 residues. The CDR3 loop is CARSPEGVNEQYF. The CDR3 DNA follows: TGTGCCAGGAGTCCGGAAGGGGTCAACGAGCAGTACTTC.

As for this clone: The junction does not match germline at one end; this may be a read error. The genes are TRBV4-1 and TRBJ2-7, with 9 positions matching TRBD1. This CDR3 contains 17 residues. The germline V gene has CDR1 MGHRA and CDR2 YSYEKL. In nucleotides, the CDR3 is TGCGCCAGCAGCCAAGACCCACAGGGGGCGCAGGCCTACAAGCAGTACTTC. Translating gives CASSQDPQGAQAYKQYF.

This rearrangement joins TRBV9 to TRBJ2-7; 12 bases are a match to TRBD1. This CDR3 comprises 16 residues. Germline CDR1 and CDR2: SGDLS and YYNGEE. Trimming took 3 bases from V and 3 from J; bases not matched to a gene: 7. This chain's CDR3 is CASSAWGQGAVYEQYF. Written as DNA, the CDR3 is TGTGCCAGCAGCGCTTGGGGACAGGGGGCGGTCTACGAGCAGTACTTC.

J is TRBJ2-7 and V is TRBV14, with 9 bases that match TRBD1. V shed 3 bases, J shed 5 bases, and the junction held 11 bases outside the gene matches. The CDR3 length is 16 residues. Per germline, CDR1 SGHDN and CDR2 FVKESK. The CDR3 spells CASSHPAGQGSHEQYF. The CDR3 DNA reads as TGTGCCAGCAGCCACCCCGCCGGACAGGGGTCTCACGAGCAGTACTTC.

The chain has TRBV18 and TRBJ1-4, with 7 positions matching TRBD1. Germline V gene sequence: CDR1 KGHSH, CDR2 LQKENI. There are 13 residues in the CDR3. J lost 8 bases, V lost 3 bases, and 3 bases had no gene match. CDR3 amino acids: CASSPGTEEKLFF. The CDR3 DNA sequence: TGTGCCAGCTCACCCGGGACAGAGGAAAAACTGTTTTTT.

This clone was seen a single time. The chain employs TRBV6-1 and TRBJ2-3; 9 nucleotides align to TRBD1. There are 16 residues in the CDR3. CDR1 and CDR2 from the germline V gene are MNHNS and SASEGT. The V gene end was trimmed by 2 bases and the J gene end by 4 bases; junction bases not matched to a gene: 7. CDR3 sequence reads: CASSELVGTGSDTQYF. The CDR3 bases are TGTGCCAGCAGTGAATTAGTGGGGACAGGGTCAGATACGCAGTATTTT.

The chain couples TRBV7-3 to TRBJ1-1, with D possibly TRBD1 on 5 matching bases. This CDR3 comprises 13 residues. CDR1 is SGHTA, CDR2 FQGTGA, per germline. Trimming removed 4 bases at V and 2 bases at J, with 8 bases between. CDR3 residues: CASSWGTNTEAFF. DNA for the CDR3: TGTGCCAGCAGCTGGGGGACTAACACTGAAGCTTTCTTT.

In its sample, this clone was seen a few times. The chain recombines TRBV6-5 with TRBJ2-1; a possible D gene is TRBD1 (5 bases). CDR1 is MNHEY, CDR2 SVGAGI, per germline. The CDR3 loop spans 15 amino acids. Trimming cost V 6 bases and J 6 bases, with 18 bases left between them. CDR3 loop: CASSSGIIRGNEQFF. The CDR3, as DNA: TGTGCCAGCAGCTCAGGGATTATTCGTGGCAATGAGCAGTTCTTC.

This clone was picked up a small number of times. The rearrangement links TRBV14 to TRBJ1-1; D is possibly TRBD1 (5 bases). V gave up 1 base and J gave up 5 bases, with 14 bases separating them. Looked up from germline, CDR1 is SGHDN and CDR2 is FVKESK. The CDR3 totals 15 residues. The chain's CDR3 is CASSQVAGGGTEAFF. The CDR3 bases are TGTGCCAGCAGCCAAGTGGCCGGGGGAGGGACTGAAGCTTTCTTT.

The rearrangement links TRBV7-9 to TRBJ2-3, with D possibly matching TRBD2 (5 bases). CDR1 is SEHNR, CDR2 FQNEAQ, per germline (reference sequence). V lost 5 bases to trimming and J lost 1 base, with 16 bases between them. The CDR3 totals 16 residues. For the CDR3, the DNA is TGTGCCAGCAGCGGTAGGAGGAGATTCGGCACAGATACGCAGTATTTT. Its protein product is CASSGRRRFGTDTQYF.

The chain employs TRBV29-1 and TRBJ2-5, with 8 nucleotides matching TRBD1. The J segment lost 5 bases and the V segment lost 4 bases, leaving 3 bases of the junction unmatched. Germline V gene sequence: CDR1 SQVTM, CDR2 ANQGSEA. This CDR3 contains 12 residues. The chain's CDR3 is CSVGRQGETQYF. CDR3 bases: TGCAGCGTTGGGAGACAGGGGGAGACCCAGTACTTC. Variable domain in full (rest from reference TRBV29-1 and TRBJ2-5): SAVISQKPSRDICQRGTSLTIQCQVDSQVTMMFWYRQQPGQSLTLIATANQGSEATYESGFVIDKFPISRPNLTFSTLTVSNMSPEDSSIYLCSVGRQGETQYFGPGTRLLVL.

CDR3 in amino acids: CASSWRQGDEQYF. The CDR3 nucleotides read TGCGCCAGCAGCTGGAGACAGGGGGACGAGCAGTACTTC. The genes are TRBV5-1 and TRBJ2-7; 9 bases fit TRBD1. Per germline, CDR1 SGHRS and CDR2 YFSETQ. CDR3 length: 13 amino acids. The ends lost 3 bases at V and 5 bases at J; junction bases unmatched: 3.

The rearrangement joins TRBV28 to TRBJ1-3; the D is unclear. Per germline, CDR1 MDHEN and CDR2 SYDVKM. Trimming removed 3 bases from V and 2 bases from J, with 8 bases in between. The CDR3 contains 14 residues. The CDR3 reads CASSFAGTGNTIYF. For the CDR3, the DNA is TGTGCCAGCAGTTTTGCGGGTACTGGAAACACCATATATTTT.

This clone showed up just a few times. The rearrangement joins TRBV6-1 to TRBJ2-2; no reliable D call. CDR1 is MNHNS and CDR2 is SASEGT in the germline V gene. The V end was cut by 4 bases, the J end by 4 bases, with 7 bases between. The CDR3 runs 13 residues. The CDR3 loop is CASSVPSTGELFF. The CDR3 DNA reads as TGTGCCAGCAGTGTCCCGAGCACCGGGGAGCTGTTTTTT.

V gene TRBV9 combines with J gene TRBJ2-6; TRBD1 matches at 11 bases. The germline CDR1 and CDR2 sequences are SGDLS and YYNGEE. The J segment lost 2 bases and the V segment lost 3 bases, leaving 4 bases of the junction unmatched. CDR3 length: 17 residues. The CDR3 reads CASSEDRGRTGANVLTF. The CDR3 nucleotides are TGTGCCAGCAGCGAGGACAGGGGGCGGACTGGGGCCAACGTCCTGACTTTC.

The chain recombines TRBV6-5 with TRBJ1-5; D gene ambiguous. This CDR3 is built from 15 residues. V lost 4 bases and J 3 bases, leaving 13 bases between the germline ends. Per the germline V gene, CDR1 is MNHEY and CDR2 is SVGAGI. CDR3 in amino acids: CASSSPRTPNQPQHF. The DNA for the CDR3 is TGTGCCAGCAGTTCTCCGAGGACTCCCAATCAGCCCCAGCATTTT.

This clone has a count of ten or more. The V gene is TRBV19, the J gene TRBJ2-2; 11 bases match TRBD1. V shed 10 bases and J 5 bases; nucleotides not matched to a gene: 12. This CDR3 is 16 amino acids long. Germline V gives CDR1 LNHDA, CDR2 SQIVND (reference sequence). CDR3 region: CAIESGTGGDTGELFF. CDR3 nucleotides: TGTGCCATCGAGTCCGGGACAGGGGGTGATACCGGGGAGCTGTTTTTT. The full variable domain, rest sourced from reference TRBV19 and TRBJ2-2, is DGGITQSPKYLFRKEGQNVTLSCEQNLNHDAMYWYRQDPGQGLRLIYYSQIVNDFQKGDIAEGYSVSREKKESFPLTVTSAQKNPTAFYLCAIESGTGGDTGELFFGEGSRLTVL.

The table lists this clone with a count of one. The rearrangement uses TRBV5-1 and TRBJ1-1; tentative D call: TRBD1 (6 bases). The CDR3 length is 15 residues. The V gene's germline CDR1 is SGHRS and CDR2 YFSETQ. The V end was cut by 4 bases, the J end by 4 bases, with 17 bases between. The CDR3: CASSPSGQPGTEAFF. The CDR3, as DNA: TGCGCCAGCAGCCCCTCAGGACAGCCGGGCACTGAAGCTTTCTTT.

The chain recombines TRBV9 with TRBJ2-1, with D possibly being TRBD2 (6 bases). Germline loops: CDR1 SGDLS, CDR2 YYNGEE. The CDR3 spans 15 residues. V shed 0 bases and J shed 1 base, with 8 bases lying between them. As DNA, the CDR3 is TGTGCCAGCAGCGTAGATGGGGGGTCCTACAATGAGCAGTTCTTC. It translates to CASSVDGGSYNEQFF.

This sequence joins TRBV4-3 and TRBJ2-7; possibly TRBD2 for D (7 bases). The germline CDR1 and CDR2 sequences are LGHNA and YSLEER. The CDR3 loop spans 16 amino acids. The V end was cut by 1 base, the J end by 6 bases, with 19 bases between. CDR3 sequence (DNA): TGCGCCAGCAGCCAAGGGGTGTCGGGGGGCGTTATCGAGCAGTACTTC. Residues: CASSQGVSGGVIEQYF.